This is a list of T cell receptor beta chains from one sample in a study of cytomegalovirus exposure and HLA in healthy donors. This table comes from immunoSEQ multiplex PCR, and its TCRdb copy is limited to in-frame clones, with some not included. The sample has 200,000 to 250,000 clones. The specimen was PBMCs. The receptors come from a girl aged 2-10 years in good health and CMV-seropositive. The CDR3 runs from the conserved cysteine through the conserved F or W. The D gene is left open where the match is weak.

v_gene,d_gene,j_gene,CDR3nt,CDR3aa
TRBV25-1,.,TRBJ2-7,TGTGCCAGCAGTGAGTCCACTTACGAGCAGTACTTC,CASSESTYEQYF
TRBV29-1,TRBD2,TRBJ2-2,TGCAGCGTTGCCGCTCCGACTAGCGGGAGATTGAACACCGGGGAGCTGTTTTTT,CSVAAPTSGRLNTGELFF
TRBV7-2,.,TRBJ1-5,TGTGCCAGCAGCTTATCGGGGAGGCTCAATCAGCCCCAGCATTTT,CASSLSGRLNQPQHF
TRBV5-1,.,TRBJ2-7,TGCGCCAGCAGCTTGGCCGAACAGGCCCCCTACGAGCAGTACTTC,CASSLAEQAPYEQYF
TRBV5-4,TRBD2,TRBJ2-3,TGTGCCAGCAGCTCGGGACTAGCGGGAGGGCGGGCAGATACGCAGTATTTT,CASSSGLAGGRADTQYF
TRBV6-1,.,TRBJ2-7,TGTGCCAGCAGTGAAGTGGGGAGAAAGGGATCCGAGCAGTACTTC,CASSEVGRKGSEQYF
TRBV9,TRBD2,TRBJ2-1,TGTGCCAGCAGCGTATGGGCGGGAGGTGGGGGCGAGCAGTTCTTC,CASSVWAGGGGEQFF
TRBV28,TRBD1,TRBJ1-2,TGTGCCAGCAGCAGGGACAGGATCGGCGGCTACACCTTC,CASSRDRIGGYTF
TRBV6-5,TRBD1,TRBJ1-4,TGTGCCAGCAGATTCCAGGGGGCTAGGGATGAAAAACTGTTTTTT,CASRFQGARDEKLFF
TRBV6-6,TRBD2,TRBJ2-1,TGTGCCAGCCTCCGGACGGGAGGGGAAAACAATGAGCAGTTCTTC,CASLRTGGENNEQFF
TRBV28,.,TRBJ1-2,TGTGCCAGCAGTTTAGCAGACTATGGCTACACCTTC,CASSLADYGYTF
TRBV27,TRBD2,TRBJ2-7,TGTGCCAGCAGTGTAAGGACTAGCGGGAGGATTGGCTACGAGCAGTACTTC,CASSVRTSGRIGYEQYF
TRBV27,.,TRBJ1-5,TGTGCCAGCAGGTTTAATGCGGTTTCTAGCAATCAGCCCCAGCATTTT,CASRFNAVSSNQPQHF
TRBV27,.,TRBJ1-2,TGTGCCAGCAGTCGACGTTTGGAGGACTATGGCTACACCTTC,CASSRRLEDYGYTF
TRBV5-1,TRBD1,TRBJ1-1,TGCGCCAGCAGCTTAAGAGACAGGGGCCCTGAAGCTTTCTTT,CASSLRDRGPEAFF
TRBV19,TRBD2,TRBJ2-2,TGTGCCAGCGGGGGGACGGCGAACACCGGGGAGCTGTTTTTT,CASGGTANTGELFF
TRBV5-1,.,TRBJ1-2,TGCGCCAGCAGCTTAGTAAGGGGCCCAGACTATGGCTACACCTTC,CASSLVRGPDYGYTF
TRBV6-1,TRBD2,TRBJ2-1,TGTGCCAGCAGTGTCCTGGCCGGGACTAGCGGGGGTTGGGTGGTTTCTGAGCAGTTCTTC,CASSVLAGTSGGWVVSEQFF
TRBV28,TRBD1,TRBJ2-4,TGTGCCAGCAGCCCCGCGATACCTGGACAGGGGCTCGCCAAAAACATTCAGTACTTC,CASSPAIPGQGLAKNIQYF
TRBV27,TRBD1,TRBJ1-2,TGTGCCACCTTAGGGCGAGGGGGCGGGTATGGCTACACCTTC,CATLGRGGGYGYTF
TRBV28,.,TRBJ1-2,TGTGCCAGCAGTTTCGGCAGCGCGGGCTATGGCTACACCTTC,CASSFGSAGYGYTF
TRBV5-1,.,TRBJ1-1,TGCGCCAGCAGCTCGACGGGGGTGGTCCCTGAAGCTTTCTTT,CASSSTGVVPEAFF
TRBV19,.,TRBJ1-5,TGTGCCAGTAGTACGTTTGGAGGCGGCAATCAGCCCCAGCATTTT,CASSTFGGGNQPQHF